This TCR beta chain was observed in a study of regulatory T cells in long-lasting Graves disease. The wider study: Patients with persistent Graves' disease had over 5 years of antithyroid drugs and persistent TSH receptor antibodies. Broader study findings: Persistent disease favored TRBV28, TRBJ1-2 and TRBJ2-5. Relative to new patients (roughly 980), persistent patients exhibited greater sharing of public clonotypes (approximately 2,500).

Time point in this sample: persistent/refractory GD, antithyroid drugs over 5 years with positive TRAb. With RNA extracted from PBMCs as input, the TCR library was made. Patients came from an endocrinology department in Xi'an, China. With V trimmed by 2 bases and J by 10 bases, 5 bases remained unmatched. Germline V gives CDR1 SGHRS, CDR2 YFSETQ. CDR3 length equals 12 residues. For TCR beta, libraries came from iRepertoire HTBI primers and Arm-PCR of CDR3 regions. TCRdb ran MiXCR on the multiplex PCR reads and lists one entry per CDR3 protein. The table shows 350,000 to 500,000 distinct CDR3 sequences, with roughly 23% occurring only once. This clonotype was counted many times. What it binds is not known.

The clonotype originates from a female donor with Graves disease. The starting material was peripheral blood mononuclear cells (PBMCs), obtained when the disease was refractory, from a patient treated with antithyroid drugs. V usage is TRBV5-1 and J usage is TRBJ1-1; 7 nucleotides match TRBD1. CDR3 sequence (DNA): TGCGCCAGCAGCTTTTCAGGGGGGAGAGCTTTCTTT. It is translated as CASSFSGGRAFF.